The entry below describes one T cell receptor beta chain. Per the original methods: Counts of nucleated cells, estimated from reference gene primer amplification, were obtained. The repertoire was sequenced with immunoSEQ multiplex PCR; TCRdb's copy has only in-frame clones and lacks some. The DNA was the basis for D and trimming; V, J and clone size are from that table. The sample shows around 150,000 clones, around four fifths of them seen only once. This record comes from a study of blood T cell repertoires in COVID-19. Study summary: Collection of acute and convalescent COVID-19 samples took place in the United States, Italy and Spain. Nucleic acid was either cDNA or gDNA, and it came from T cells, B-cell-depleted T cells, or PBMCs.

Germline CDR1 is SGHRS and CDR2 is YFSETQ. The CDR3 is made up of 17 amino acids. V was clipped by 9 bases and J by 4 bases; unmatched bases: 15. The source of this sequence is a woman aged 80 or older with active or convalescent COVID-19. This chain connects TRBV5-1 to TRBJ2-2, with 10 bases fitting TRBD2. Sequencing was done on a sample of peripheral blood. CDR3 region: CATGHSGLADSTGELFF. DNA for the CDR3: TGCGCCACCGGACACTCCGGACTAGCGGATTCCACCGGGGAGCTGTTTTTT.